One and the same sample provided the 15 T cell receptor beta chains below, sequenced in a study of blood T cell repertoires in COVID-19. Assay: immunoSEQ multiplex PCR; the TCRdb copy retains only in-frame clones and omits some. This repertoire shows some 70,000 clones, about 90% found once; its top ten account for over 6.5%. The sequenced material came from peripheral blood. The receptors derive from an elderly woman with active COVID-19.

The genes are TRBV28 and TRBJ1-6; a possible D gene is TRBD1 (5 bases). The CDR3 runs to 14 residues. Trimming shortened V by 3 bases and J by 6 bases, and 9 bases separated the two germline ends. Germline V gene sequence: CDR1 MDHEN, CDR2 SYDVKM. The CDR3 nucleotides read TGTGCCAGCAGTTTGACAGTACCTAATTCACCCCTCCACTTT. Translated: CASSLTVPNSPLHF. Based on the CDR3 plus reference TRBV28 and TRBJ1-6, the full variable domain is DVKVTQSSRYLVKRTGEKVFLECVQDMDHENMFWYRQDPGLGLRLIYFSYDVKMKEKGDIPEGYSVSREKKERFSLILESASTNQTSMYLCASSLTVPNSPLHFGNGTRLTVT.

CDR3 nucleotides: TGCGCCAGCAGCGGGGGGACTAGCGGGAGTATAGAGACCCAGTACTTC. Translation: CASSGGTSGSIETQYF. This chain joins TRBV5-1 and TRBJ2-5, with TRBD2 identical over 14 bases. V dropped 4 bases and J dropped 4; count of bases not matched to a gene: 6. The CDR3 loop spans 16 amino acids. The germline V gene has CDR1 SGHRS and CDR2 YFSETQ.

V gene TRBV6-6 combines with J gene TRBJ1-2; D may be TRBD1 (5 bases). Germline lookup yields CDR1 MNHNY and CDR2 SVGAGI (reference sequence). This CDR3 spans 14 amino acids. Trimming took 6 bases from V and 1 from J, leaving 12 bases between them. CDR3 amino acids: CASSRGGDNYGYTF. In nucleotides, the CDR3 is TGTGCCAGCAGCCGGGGGGGGGATAACTATGGCTACACCTTC.

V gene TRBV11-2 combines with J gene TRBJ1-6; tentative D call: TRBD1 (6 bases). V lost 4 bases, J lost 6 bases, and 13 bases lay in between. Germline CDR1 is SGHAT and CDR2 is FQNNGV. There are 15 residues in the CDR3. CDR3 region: CASSSGDPINSPLHF. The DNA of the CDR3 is TGTGCCAGCAGCTCAGGGGACCCTATTAATTCACCCCTCCACTTT.

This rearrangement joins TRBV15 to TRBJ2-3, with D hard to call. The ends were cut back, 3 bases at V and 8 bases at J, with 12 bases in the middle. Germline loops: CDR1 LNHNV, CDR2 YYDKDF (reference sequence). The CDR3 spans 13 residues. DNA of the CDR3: TGTGCCACCAGCAGCCTCCTCGGAGCTACGCAGTATTTT. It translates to CATSSLLGATQYF.

The CDR3 coding sequence is TGCGCCAGCAGCTTGGGCCCTAGCGGGAGCAACGAGCAGTACTTC. Its protein product is CASSLGPSGSNEQYF. J is TRBJ2-7 and V is TRBV5-1, with 10 bases lining up with TRBD2. The CDR3 is 15 residues long. The junction had 5 bases not matched to a gene; V was cut back by 0 bases and J by 5 bases. The germline gives CDR1 SGHRS, CDR2 YFSETQ. Using reference TRBV5-1 and TRBJ2-7 for the parts outside the CDR3, the full variable domain is KAGVTQTPRYLIKTRGQQVTLSCSPISGHRSVSWYQQTPGQGLQFLFEYFSETQRNKGNFPGRFSGRQFSNSRSEMNVSTLELGDSALYLCASSLGPSGSNEQYFGPGTRLTVT.

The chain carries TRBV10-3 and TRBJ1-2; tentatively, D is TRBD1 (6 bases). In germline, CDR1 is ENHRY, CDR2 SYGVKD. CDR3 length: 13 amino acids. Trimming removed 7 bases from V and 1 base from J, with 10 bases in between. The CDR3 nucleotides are TGTGCCATCATGGACAGACTTAACTATGGCTACACCTTC. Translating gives CAIMDRLNYGYTF.

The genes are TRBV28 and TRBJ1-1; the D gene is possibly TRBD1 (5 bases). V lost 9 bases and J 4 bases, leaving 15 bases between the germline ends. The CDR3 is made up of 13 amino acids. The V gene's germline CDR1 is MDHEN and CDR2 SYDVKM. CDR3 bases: TGTGCCAGTAACAGGCCCCTGGGCACTGAAGCTTTCTTT. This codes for CASNRPLGTEAFF.

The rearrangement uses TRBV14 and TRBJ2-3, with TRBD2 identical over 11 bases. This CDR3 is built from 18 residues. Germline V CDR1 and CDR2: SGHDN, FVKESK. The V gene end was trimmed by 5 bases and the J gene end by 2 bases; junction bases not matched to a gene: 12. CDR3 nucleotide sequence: TGTGCCAGCAGCGCGAGACTAGCGGGAACGATCTCCACAGATACGCAGTATTTT. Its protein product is CASSARLAGTISTDTQYF. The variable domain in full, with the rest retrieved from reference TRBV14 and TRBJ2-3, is EAGVTQFPSHSVIEKGQTVTLRCDPISGHDNLYWYRRVMGKEIKFLLHFVKESKQDESGMPNNRFLAERTGGTYSTLKVQPAELEDSGVYFCASSARLAGTISTDTQYFGPGTRLTVL.

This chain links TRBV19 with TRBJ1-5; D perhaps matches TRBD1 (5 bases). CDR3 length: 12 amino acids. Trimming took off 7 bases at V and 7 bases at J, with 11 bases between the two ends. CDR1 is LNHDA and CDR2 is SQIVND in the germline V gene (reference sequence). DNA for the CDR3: TGTGCCAGTAAGGCGGGGGGACAGCCCCAGCATTTT. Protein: CASKAGGQPQHF.

The CDR3 DNA sequence: TGTGCCAGCAGCCTGGGACTTTCTTCCACGCAGTATTTT. This gives the protein CASSLGLSSTQYF. This rearrangement joins TRBV9 to TRBJ2-3, with TRBD2 as a possible D gene (6 bases). The germline gives CDR1 SGDLS, CDR2 YYNGEE. Deletions cut 4 bases from V and 9 bases from J, with 15 bases between. The CDR3 runs to 13 residues.

The CDR3 reads CAISEPRLAGVTYNEQFF. CDR3 in DNA: TGTGCCATCAGTGAGCCTAGACTAGCGGGAGTGACCTACAATGAGCAGTTCTTC. The chain employs TRBV10-3 and TRBJ2-1, with 12 nucleotides matching TRBD2. The V and J ends lost 2 bases and 2 bases, in that order; junction bases with no gene match: 7. The germline V gene encodes CDR1 ENHRY and CDR2 SYGVKD. The CDR3 loop spans 18 amino acids.

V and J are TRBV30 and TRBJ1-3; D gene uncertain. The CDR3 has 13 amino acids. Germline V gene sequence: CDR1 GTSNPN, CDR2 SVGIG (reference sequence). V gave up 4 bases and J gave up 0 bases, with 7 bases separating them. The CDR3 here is CAWTPSSGNTIYF. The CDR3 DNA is TGTGCCTGGACCCCGAGCTCTGGAAACACCATATATTTT. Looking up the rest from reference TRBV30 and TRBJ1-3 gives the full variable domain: SQTIHQWPATLVQPVGSPLSLECTVEGTSNPNLYWYRQAAGRGLQLLFYSVGIGQISSEVPQNLSASRPQDRQFILSSKKLLLSDSGFYLCAWTPSSGNTIYFGEGSWLTVV.

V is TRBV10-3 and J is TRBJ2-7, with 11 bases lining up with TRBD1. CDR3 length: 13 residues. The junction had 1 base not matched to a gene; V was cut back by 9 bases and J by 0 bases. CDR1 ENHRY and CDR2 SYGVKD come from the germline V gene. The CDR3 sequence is CAIGQGASYEQYF. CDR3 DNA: TGTGCCATAGGACAGGGGGCCTCCTACGAGCAGTACTTC.

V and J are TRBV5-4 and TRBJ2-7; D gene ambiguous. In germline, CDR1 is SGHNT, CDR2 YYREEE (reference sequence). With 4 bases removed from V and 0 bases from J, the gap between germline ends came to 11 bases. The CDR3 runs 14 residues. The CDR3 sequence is CASSGDMRSYEQYF. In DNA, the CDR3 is TGTGCCAGCAGCGGTGACATGCGCTCCTACGAGCAGTACTTC.